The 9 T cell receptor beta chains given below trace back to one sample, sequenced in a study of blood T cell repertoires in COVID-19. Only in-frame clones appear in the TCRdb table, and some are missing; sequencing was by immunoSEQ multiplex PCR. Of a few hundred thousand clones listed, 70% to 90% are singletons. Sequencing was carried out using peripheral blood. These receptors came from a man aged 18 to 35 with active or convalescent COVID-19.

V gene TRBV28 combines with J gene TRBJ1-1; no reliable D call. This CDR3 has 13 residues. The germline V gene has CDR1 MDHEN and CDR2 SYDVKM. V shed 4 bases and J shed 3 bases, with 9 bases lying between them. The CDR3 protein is CASSSGSYTEAFF. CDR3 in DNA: TGTGCCAGCAGTTCCGGGTCGTACACTGAAGCTTTCTTT.

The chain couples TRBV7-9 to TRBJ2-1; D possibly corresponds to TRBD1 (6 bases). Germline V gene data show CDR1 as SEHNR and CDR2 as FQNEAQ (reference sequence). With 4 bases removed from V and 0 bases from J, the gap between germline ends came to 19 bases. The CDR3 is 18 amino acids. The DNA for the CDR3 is TGTGCCAGCAGCTCCACCGGAACACAGGGTAGCTCCTACAATGAGCAGTTCTTC. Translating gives CASSSTGTQGSSYNEQFF.

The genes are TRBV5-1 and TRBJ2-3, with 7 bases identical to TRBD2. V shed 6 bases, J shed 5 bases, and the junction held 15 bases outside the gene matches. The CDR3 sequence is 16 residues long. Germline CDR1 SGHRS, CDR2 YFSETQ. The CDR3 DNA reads TGCGCCAGCACAAGCGGGGTCCCAGCAGGGATAGATACGCAGTATTTT. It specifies CASTSGVPAGIDTQYF.

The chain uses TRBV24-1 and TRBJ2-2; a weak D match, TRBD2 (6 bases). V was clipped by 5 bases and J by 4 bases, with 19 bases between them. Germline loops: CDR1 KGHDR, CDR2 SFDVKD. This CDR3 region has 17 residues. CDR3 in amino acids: CATSGHLGRDGTGELFF. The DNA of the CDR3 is TGTGCCACCAGTGGCCACCTGGGGCGGGACGGCACCGGGGAGCTGTTTTTT.

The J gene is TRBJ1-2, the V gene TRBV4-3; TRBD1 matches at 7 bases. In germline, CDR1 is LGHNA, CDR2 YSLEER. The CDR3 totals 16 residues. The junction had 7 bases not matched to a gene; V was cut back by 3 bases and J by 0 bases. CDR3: CASSQDRDSPNYGYTF. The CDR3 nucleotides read TGCGCCAGCAGCCAGGATAGGGACAGTCCTAACTATGGCTACACCTTC.

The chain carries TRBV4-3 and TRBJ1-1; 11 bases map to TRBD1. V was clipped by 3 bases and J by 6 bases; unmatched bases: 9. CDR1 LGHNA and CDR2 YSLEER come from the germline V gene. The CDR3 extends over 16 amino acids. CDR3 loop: CASSHLPGQGDSEAFF. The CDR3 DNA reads TGCGCCAGCAGCCATCTCCCGGGACAGGGGGACTCTGAAGCTTTCTTT.

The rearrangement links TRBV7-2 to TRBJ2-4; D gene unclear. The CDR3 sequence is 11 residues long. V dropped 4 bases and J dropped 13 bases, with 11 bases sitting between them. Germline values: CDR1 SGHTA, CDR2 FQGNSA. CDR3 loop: CASSYRFEQYF. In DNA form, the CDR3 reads TGTGCCAGCAGCTACCGTTTTGAGCAGTACTTC.

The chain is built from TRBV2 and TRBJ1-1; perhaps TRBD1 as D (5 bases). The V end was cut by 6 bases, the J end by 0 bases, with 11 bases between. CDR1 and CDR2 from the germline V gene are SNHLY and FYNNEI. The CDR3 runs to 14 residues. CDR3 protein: CASRLQAMNTEAFF. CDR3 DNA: TGTGCCAGCAGATTACAGGCCATGAACACTGAAGCTTTCTTT.

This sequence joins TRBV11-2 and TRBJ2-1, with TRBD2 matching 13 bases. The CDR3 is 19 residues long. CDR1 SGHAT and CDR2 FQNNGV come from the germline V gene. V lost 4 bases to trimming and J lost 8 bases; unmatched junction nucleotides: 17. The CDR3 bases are TGTGCCAGCAGCTCTGGACTAGCGGGAGATTTAGGGAATTTGTATGAGCAGTTCTTC. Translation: CASSSGLAGDLGNLYEQFF. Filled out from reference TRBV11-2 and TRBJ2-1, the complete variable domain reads EAGVAQSPRYKIIEKRQSVAFWCNPISGHATLYWYQQILGQGPKLLIQFQNNGVVDDSQLPKDRFSAERLKGVDSTLKIQPAKLEDSAVYLCASSSGLAGDLGNLYEQFFGPGTRLTVL.